These 27 T cell receptor beta chains were sequenced from one sample in a study of regulatory T cells in long-lasting Graves disease. Time point described: newly diagnosed GD, antithyroid drugs for less than 3 months. PBMC-derived RNA was used for the TCR library. TCR beta libraries were built with iRepertoire HTBI primers and Arm-PCR of CDR3 regions. TCRdb reprocessed the multiplex PCR reads via MiXCR and lists one record per CDR3 protein. The sample has some 490,000 distinct CDR3 sequences, more than 10% seen once. These data also formed part of another study, on T cells in Graves' hyperthyroidism and ophthalmopathy.

This sample comprised peripheral blood mononuclear cells (PBMCs), obtained at new diagnosis, from a patient treated with antithyroid drugs. These receptors all stem from a woman in her 30s with Graves disease.

This clonotype was found many times. The chain couples TRBV30 to TRBJ2-1; TRBD1 matches 8 bases. The CDR3 totals 14 residues. From germline, CDR1 is GTSNPN and CDR2 SVGIG (reference sequence). V trimming: 3 bases; J trimming: 5 bases; junction bases outside the gene matches: 6. CDR3 DNA sequence: TGTGCCTGGAGGACTGACAGGGGCGACAATGAGCAGTTCTTC. Amino acid sequence: CAWRTDRGDNEQFF.

This clonotype was detected many times. The chain joins TRBV18 to TRBJ1-1; 9 bases align to TRBD1. Trimming removed 2 bases from V and 9 bases from J; junction bases left unmatched: 7. There are 14 residues in the CDR3. CDR1 is KGHSH and CDR2 is LQKENI in the germline V gene. CDR3 sequence reads: CASSPATGGLKAFF. CDR3 bases: TGTGCCAGCTCACCAGCAACAGGGGGCCTTAAAGCTTTCTTT.

This clonotype was recorded many times. The genes are TRBV20-1 and TRBJ1-5; D possibly corresponds to TRBD1 (5 bases). The CDR3 length is 14 residues. V was shortened by 5 bases and J by 3 bases, with 14 bases between the two germline ends. CDR1 is DFQATT, CDR2 SNEGSKA, per germline (reference sequence). CDR3 sequence (DNA): TGCAGTGCTCATGGGAGGGGATTCAATCAGCCCCAGCATTTT. It is translated as CSAHGRGFNQPQHF.

This clonotype was seen many times. V is TRBV4-1 and J is TRBJ2-3; perhaps TRBD2 as D (6 bases). CDR1 and CDR2 from the germline V gene are MGHRA and YSYEKL. The CDR3 is 17 residues long. Trimming cost V 0 bases and J 0 bases, with 13 bases left between them. As DNA, the CDR3 is TGCGCCAGCAGCCAAGATCGGGGGACCAGTAGCACAGATACGCAGTATTTT. Protein sequence: CASSQDRGTSSTDTQYF.

The chain combines TRBV11-3 with TRBJ2-1; D gene uncertain. The V end lost 4 bases, the J end lost 4 bases, and 11 bases lay between the germline ends. This CDR3 region has 14 residues. Per the germline V gene, CDR1 is SGHNT and CDR2 is YENEEA. CDR3 in DNA: TGTGCCAGCAGCTCCAGGATGGGGTACAATGAGCAGTTCTTC. Amino acids: CASSSRMGYNEQFF.

The sample holds a few counts of this clonotype. The CDR3 does not end in the conserved phenylalanine or tryptophan, so this is likely a read error. The rearrangement links TRBV11-2 to TRBJ2-1; D not resolved. Trimming stripped 1 base from V and 7 bases from J, with 5 bases between. Germline V gene lookup returns CDR1 SGHAT and CDR2 FQNNGV. The CDR3 totals 12 residues. The CDR3 DNA reads TGTGCCAGCAGCTTAGGGTCGAATGAGCAGTTCTAC. This sequence encodes CASSLGSNEQFY.

The gene calls are TRBV5-1 and TRBJ2-2; 10 bases map to TRBD2. Unmatched junction bases numbered 5, after V lost 2 bases and J lost 4 bases. In germline, CDR1 is SGHRS, CDR2 YFSETQ. The CDR3 totals 16 residues. CDR3 coding DNA: TGCGCCAGCAGCTTAATCGGACTAGCGGTCACCGGGGAGCTGTTTTTT. The encoded protein is CASSLIGLAVTGELFF.

The table lists this clonotype with many counts. The chain joins TRBV30 to TRBJ1-1; tentatively, D is TRBD1 (5 bases). The germline V gene encodes CDR1 GTSNPN and CDR2 SVGIG (reference sequence). The CDR3 contains 15 residues. Trimming took off 0 bases at V and 4 bases at J, with 15 bases between the two ends. CDR3 protein: CAWSVVAGRSTEAFF. CDR3 nucleotides: TGTGCCTGGAGTGTAGTGGCAGGGCGCAGCACTGAAGCTTTCTTT.

This clonotype was detected many times. The genes are TRBV28 and TRBJ1-3; D not resolved. This CDR3 region has 15 residues. Germline V CDR1 and CDR2: MDHEN, SYDVKM. The V and J ends lost 10 bases and 0 bases respectively, with 16 bases between them. The CDR3 DNA follows: TGTGCCACCCGCCCCGTTGGTCGCTCTGGAAACACCATATATTTT. As protein: CATRPVGRSGNTIYF.

This clonotype was observed at least ten times. This rearrangement joins TRBV18 to TRBJ2-3; D could derive from TRBD1 or TRBD2 (5 bases each). Germline V gene sequence: CDR1 KGHSH, CDR2 LQKENI. V shed 0 bases and J shed 6 bases, with 13 bases lying between them. This CDR3 has 15 amino acids. The CDR3 reads CASSPPEAGDDTQYF. CDR3 DNA sequence: TGTGCCAGCTCACCACCGGAAGCCGGGGACGATACGCAGTATTTT.

This clonotype appeared a few times. The rearrangement uses TRBV7-2 and TRBJ1-1; 7 bases align to TRBD1. Looked up from germline, CDR1 is SGHTA and CDR2 is FQGNSA. The CDR3 consists of 19 residues. V shed 2 bases and J 0 bases; nucleotides not matched to a gene: 15. As DNA, the CDR3 is TGTGCCAGCAGCTTAAGACCACAGGGGATAACTAGGATGAACACTGAAGCTTTCTTT. It encodes CASSLRPQGITRMNTEAFF.

This clonotype occurred a few times. CDR3 in DNA: TGCAGCGTTGGGGTCAAGGGGCTACCCCAGGGCGAGCAGTACTTC. It specifies CSVGVKGLPQGEQYF. V and J are TRBV29-1 and TRBJ2-7, with D tentatively TRBD1 (5 bases). This CDR3 is built from 15 residues. V lost 4 bases to trimming and J lost 6 bases, with 22 bases between them. In germline, CDR1 is SQVTM, CDR2 ANQGSEA.

CDR3 nucleotides: TGCAGTGCTATGCGGGACAATGAGCAGTTCTTC. This translates into CSAMRDNEQFF. This rearrangement joins TRBV20-1 to TRBJ2-1; maybe TRBD2 (5 bases). The CDR3 is 11 residues long. The V and J ends lost 4 bases and 5 bases respectively, with 6 bases between them. Germline V gene data show CDR1 as DFQATT and CDR2 as SNEGSKA (reference sequence).

This clonotype was detected ten times or more. The V call is TRBV2, the J call TRBJ2-7; D is undetermined. The length of the CDR3 is 13 residues. V lost 1 base and J lost 4, with 8 bases in between. Germline CDR1 and CDR2: SNHLY and FYNNEI. In DNA, the CDR3 is TGTGCCAGCAGTGAAGAGGTCAGATACGAGCAGTACTTC. Its translation: CASSEEVRYEQYF.

J is TRBJ2-1 and V is TRBV5-1; 8 bases line up with TRBD2. This CDR3 is built from 14 residues. V shed 2 bases, J shed 8 bases, and the junction held 6 bases outside the gene matches. CDR1 SGHRS and CDR2 YFSETQ come from the germline V gene. The DNA of the CDR3 is TGCGCCAGCAGCTTCGGGGGGGGCTTGGATGAGCAGTTCTTC. This gives the protein CASSFGGGLDEQFF. Looking up the rest from reference TRBV5-1 and TRBJ2-1 gives the full variable domain: KAGVTQTPRYLIKTRGQQVTLSCSPISGHRSVSWYQQTPGQGLQFLFEYFSETQRNKGNFPGRFSGRQFSNSRSEMNVSTLELGDSALYLCASSFGGGLDEQFFGPGTRLTVL.

This clonotype was picked up many times. This chain connects TRBV29-1 to TRBJ2-5; TRBD2 is a possible D gene (6 bases). The CDR3 covers 10 residues. Germline V CDR1 and CDR2: SQVTM, ANQGSEA. Trimming took 7 bases from V and 3 from J, leaving 6 bases between them. CDR3 loop: CSGGEETQYF. The CDR3, as DNA: TGCAGCGGGGGGGAAGAGACCCAGTACTTC.

This clonotype was seen repeatedly, ten times or more. In nucleotides, the CDR3 is TGTGCCACCAGCAGAGGTAGCGGCGGCGGCGAGCAGTACTTC. Translated, it gives CATSRGSGGGEQYF. The chain combines TRBV15 with TRBJ2-7; TRBD2 is a possible D gene (6 bases). The V end lost 1 base, the J end lost 6 bases, and 13 bases lay between the germline ends. The germline V gene has CDR1 LNHNV and CDR2 YYDKDF (reference sequence). This CDR3 region has 14 residues.

This clonotype was found a few times. The chain uses TRBV20-1 and TRBJ2-6; D remains unclear. V was cut by 3 bases and J by 0 bases, with 6 bases left in between. The CDR3 extends over 14 amino acids. Germline CDR1 and CDR2: DFQATT and SNEGSKA (reference sequence). The CDR3 loop is CSASNPSGANVLTF. CDR3 nucleotide sequence: TGCAGTGCTAGCAATCCCTCTGGGGCCAACGTCCTGACTTTC.

The sample holds many counts of this clonotype. The genes are TRBV2 and TRBJ1-2; TRBD1 matches at 9 bases. CDR3 length: 13 residues. The V segment lost 6 bases and the J segment 7 bases; nucleotides outside the gene matches: 6. Germline V lookup: CDR1 SNHLY, CDR2 FYNNEI. CDR3: CASRTDRGSGYTF. In DNA, the CDR3 is TGTGCCAGCAGGACCGACAGGGGGTCTGGCTACACCTTC.

This clonotype showed up many times. The genes are TRBV12-3 or TRBV12-4 and TRBJ2-3, with a tentative D call TRBD2 (6 bases). The CDR3 sequence is 15 residues long. The germline V and J ends were trimmed by 5 bases and 4 bases, with 16 bases remaining between them. The CDR3 is CASSPRGLFSDTQYF. The CDR3 DNA reads TGTGCCAGCAGTCCCCGAGGACTATTTTCAGATACGCAGTATTTT.

This clonotype was seen only a few times. A clone one base away is much larger, so this may be a read error. This chain joins TRBV7-9 and TRBJ1-1; the match to TRBD1 covers 7 bases. This CDR3 spans 15 amino acids. From germline, CDR1 is SEHNR and CDR2 FQNEAQ (reference sequence). CDR3 sequence: CAGSTRTGMNTEAFF. The CDR3 coding sequence is TGTGCCGGCAGCACACGGACAGGCATGAACACTGAAGCTTTCTTT.

The chain joins TRBV28 to TRBJ2-7; D is perhaps TRBD1 (6 bases). The CDR3 sequence is 13 residues long. Trimming removed 2 bases at V and 5 bases at J, with 10 bases between. The germline V gene encodes CDR1 MDHEN and CDR2 SYDVKM. The CDR3 nucleotides read TGTGCCAGCAGTTTACTACCAGGGGACGAGCAGTACTTC. Its translation: CASSLLPGDEQYF. Full variable domain (missing parts from reference TRBV28 and TRBJ2-7): DVKVTQSSRYLVKRTGEKVFLECVQDMDHENMFWYRQDPGLGLRLIYFSYDVKMKEKGDIPEGYSVSREKKERFSLILESASTNQTSMYLCASSLLPGDEQYFGPGTRLTVT.

This clonotype occurred many times. This chain uses TRBV5-6 with TRBJ1-1; D might be TRBD1 (5 bases). This CDR3 comprises 13 residues. Trimming left V 2 bases short and J 4 bases short, with 9 bases between. The germline CDR1 and CDR2 sequences are SGHDT and YYEEEE. The DNA for the CDR3 is TGTGCCAGCAGCTTAGGTGGGGCCACTGAAGCTTTCTTT. Protein: CASSLGGATEAFF.

The rearrangement links TRBV7-2 to TRBJ2-5; 11 bases are shared with TRBD1. Germline trimming cut 3 bases from V and 4 bases from J; bases unmatched to any gene: 7. The CDR3 is 16 residues long. Germline loops: CDR1 SGHTA, CDR2 FQGNSA. The CDR3 sequence is CASSFSGTGGLETQYF. CDR3 DNA: TGTGCCAGCAGCTTCTCGGGGACAGGGGGTTTAGAGACCCAGTACTTC. Drawing the rest from reference TRBV7-2 and TRBJ2-5, the complete variable domain is GAGVSQSPSNKVTEKGKDVELRCDPISGHTALYWYRQSLGQGLEFLIYFQGNSAPDKSGLPSDRFSAERTGGSVSTLTIQRTQQEDSAVYLCASSFSGTGGLETQYFGPGTRLLVL.

This chain joins TRBV27 and TRBJ1-2; no reliable D call. The CDR3 runs 13 residues. V dropped 5 bases and J dropped 4 bases, with 11 bases sitting between them. Germline V gene sequence: CDR1 MNHEY, CDR2 SMNVEV (reference sequence). The CDR3 spells CASSPNNGYGYTF. The CDR3 DNA sequence: TGTGCCAGCAGTCCAAATAACGGCTATGGCTACACCTTC.

This clonotype was seen many times. This rearrangement joins TRBV15 to TRBJ2-1; D perhaps matches TRBD2 (5 bases). CDR3 length equals 12 residues. The germline V and J ends were trimmed by 5 bases and 13 bases, with 15 bases remaining between them. Per the germline V gene, CDR1 is LNHNV and CDR2 is YYDKDF (reference sequence). Written as DNA, the CDR3 is TGTGCCACCAGCCCCTTCACGGGGTCACAGTTCTTC. Encoded protein: CATSPFTGSQFF.

The sample holds many counts of this clonotype. The chain employs TRBV30 and TRBJ2-5; D possibly matches TRBD1 or TRBD2 (5 bases each). V lost 2 bases to trimming and J lost 5 bases, with 15 bases between them. CDR1 and CDR2 (germline): GTSNPN, SVGIG (reference sequence). The CDR3 length is 14 residues. The CDR3 region has the DNA TGTGCCTGGAGTCTGGGACCTCAGTCGGAGACCCAGTACTTC. It yields the protein CAWSLGPQSETQYF.